Listed here are 14 T cell receptor beta chains from one sample, sequenced in a study of T-cell reconstitution after alpha-beta-depleted transplantation in children. Unique molecular identifiers were incorporated when the TCRbeta library was constructed. TCRdb used MiXCR to reprocess the PCR reads, holding one entry per CDR3 protein. The sample lists fewer than 700,000 distinct CDR3 sequences; approximately 12% were seen once. This material consisted of PBMCs, mostly from graft donor cells, taken 360 days after TCRalphabeta/CD19-depleted stem cell transplant. The source is a male patient aged 10 to 17 who had a stem cell transplant for acute myeloid leukemia, so the T cells may come from the graft donor.

This clonotype showed up just a few times. The rearrangement links TRBV25-1 to TRBJ1-6; D possibly corresponds to TRBD1 (5 bases). CDR1 is MGHDK and CDR2 is SYGVNS in the germline V gene. CDR3 length equals 11 residues. V gave up 7 bases and J gave up 18 bases, with 16 bases separating them. CDR3 in amino acids: CASTDGTTPHF. The CDR3 region has the DNA TGTGCCAGCACCGATGGGACCACTCCCCACTTT.

This clonotype appeared a few times. V usage is TRBV5-1 and J usage is TRBJ2-5; TRBD2 agrees at 12 bases. The CDR3 has 15 residues. With V trimmed by 1 base and J by 5 bases, 3 bases remained unmatched. Germline CDR1 and CDR2: SGHRS and YFSETQ. DNA for the CDR3: TGCGCCAGCAGCTTGTTACTAGCGGGAGGCGAGACCCAGTACTTC. It codes for CASSLLLAGGETQYF.

In the case of this clonotype: The CDR3 does not close with the conserved phenylalanine or tryptophan, likely indicating a read error. The chain is built from TRBV11-2 and TRBJ2-7; D is perhaps TRBD2 (6 bases). Per the germline V gene, CDR1 is SGHAT and CDR2 is FQNNGV. CDR3 length: 14 amino acids. The V and J ends lost 0 bases and 1 base respectively, with 7 bases between them. In nucleotides, the CDR3 is TGTGCCAGCAGCTTAGATGGGGGGTCCTACGAGCAGTACTCC. Its translation: CASSLDGGSYEQYS.

V and J are TRBV5-1 and TRBJ2-7; 8 nucleotides line up with TRBD1. Trimming cost V 0 bases and J 3 bases; bases outside gene matches: 17. The CDR3 covers 19 residues. Germline assignment: CDR1 SGHRS and CDR2 YFSETQ. This CDR3 is CASSLAKHAGGRRFYEQYF. CDR3 DNA: TGCGCCAGCAGCTTGGCCAAGCATGCAGGGGGCCGCAGATTCTACGAGCAGTACTTC.

The V call is TRBV20-1, the J call TRBJ2-3; 8 nucleotides match TRBD2. Germline V gene lookup returns CDR1 DFQATT and CDR2 SNEGSKA (reference sequence). This CDR3 comprises 14 residues. The ends lost 5 bases at V and 0 bases at J; junction bases unmatched: 4. The CDR3 bases are TGCAGTGCTGGAGCGGGAGTGAGCACAGATACGCAGTATTTT. Protein product: CSAGAGVSTDTQYF.

The chain combines TRBV9 with TRBJ2-7; D possibly matches TRBD1 or TRBD2 (5 bases each). V was shortened by 5 bases and J by 6 bases, with 15 bases between the two germline ends. CDR3 length: 13 amino acids. From germline, CDR1 is SGDLS and CDR2 YYNGEE. The CDR3 region is CASSPGPGLEQYF. The CDR3 DNA reads as TGTGCCAGCAGTCCGGGACCGGGGCTCGAGCAGTACTTC.

This clonotype came up a few times. V and J are TRBV7-6 and TRBJ2-3; 8 bases are shared with TRBD2. The V gene's germline CDR1 is SGHVS and CDR2 FNYEAQ. The CDR3 covers 16 residues. Trimming removed 1 base from V and 4 bases from J; junction bases left unmatched: 7. CDR3: CASSLVLAGWPDTQYF. CDR3 bases: TGTGCCAGCAGCTTAGTCCTAGCGGGCTGGCCAGATACGCAGTATTTT.

As DNA, the CDR3 is TGTGCCAGCAGCCAGACAGGGGACTACGAGCAGTACTTC. It translates to CASSQTGDYEQYF. The chain uses TRBV4-2 and TRBJ2-7, with 8 bases fitting TRBD1. The germline V gene has CDR1 LGHNA and CDR2 YNFKEQ. CDR3 size: 13 residues. J lost 3 bases, V lost 3 bases, and 1 base had no gene match.

The gene calls are TRBV7-6 and TRBJ2-7; TRBD2 matches 12 bases. The CDR3 is 17 amino acids. Germline assignment: CDR1 SGHVS and CDR2 FNYEAQ. Germline trimming cut 1 base from V and 2 bases from J; bases unmatched to any gene: 6. The CDR3 region is CASSLGASGRGTYEQYF. CDR3 in DNA: TGTGCCAGCAGCTTAGGGGCTAGCGGGAGGGGAACCTACGAGCAGTACTTC.

V gene TRBV12-3 or TRBV12-4 combines with J gene TRBJ2-5, with D possibly being TRBD1 (6 bases). This CDR3 has 13 residues. V was trimmed by 2 bases and J by 13 bases, leaving 17 bases between them. CDR3 bases: TGTGCCAGCAGTTTAAGACGGGACATTCTCTCGTACTTC. This encodes CASSLRRDILSYF.

The chain carries TRBV5-1 and TRBJ2-1, with 13 bases identical to TRBD2. The CDR3 loop spans 15 amino acids. V trimming: 7 bases; J trimming: 7 bases; junction bases outside the gene matches: 8. Germline CDR1 and CDR2: SGHRS and YFSETQ. The CDR3 DNA sequence: TGCGCCAGCGTCCTGACTAGCGGGAGGCTGAATGAGCAGTTCTTC. Translation gives CASVLTSGRLNEQFF.

This sequence joins TRBV7-3 and TRBJ1-1; tentatively, D is TRBD1 (6 bases). This CDR3 is 16 amino acids long. V gave up 2 bases and J gave up 5 bases, with 18 bases separating them. From germline, CDR1 is SGHTA and CDR2 FQGTGA. The CDR3, as DNA: TGTGCCAGCAGCTTAGGGTACGGGGGGCGAGGTACTGAAGCTTTCTTT. Amino acids: CASSLGYGGRGTEAFF.

The rearrangement links TRBV19 to TRBJ2-1; 13 bases fit TRBD2. The germline CDR1 and CDR2 sequences are LNHDA and SQIVND (reference sequence). V shed 6 bases, J shed 7 bases, and the junction held 6 bases outside the gene matches. This CDR3 has 15 amino acids. The CDR3 coding sequence is TGTGCCAGTAGCCAACTAGCGGGAGGGTTGAATGAGCAGTTCTTC. Protein: CASSQLAGGLNEQFF.

Only a few counts were recorded for this clonotype. The rearrangement joins TRBV18 to TRBJ2-3; D remains ambiguous. Germline V gene lookup returns CDR1 KGHSH and CDR2 LQKENI. With 3 bases removed from V and 3 bases from J, the gap between germline ends came to 19 bases. The CDR3 runs to 17 residues. The CDR3 loop is CASSPTGRAIRTDTQYF. CDR3 bases: TGTGCCAGCTCACCTACTGGTCGAGCAATTAGGACAGATACGCAGTATTTT.